These T cell receptor beta chains were read from a single sample in a study of cytomegalovirus exposure and HLA in healthy donors. Using immunoSEQ multiplex PCR, the repertoire was profiled, and TCRdb retains in-frame clones only, with some absent. The sample records about 120,000 clones, more than 60% being singletons. Sequenced input: PBMCs. All receptors derive from a woman in her forties or fifties in good health and CMV-seropositive. Each CDR3 is given with its conserved first and last residue. Each record gives: D gene, V gene, CDR3 length, clone size, J gene, CDR3 DNA, CDR3 protein. The D gene is left open where the match is weak. Part of the rows lack a size; the others show once, few, many or a class for expanded clones.

d_call: -
v_call: TRBV12-5
cdr3_length: 14
clone_size: -
j_call: TRBJ2-7
cdr3_nt: TGTGCTAGTGGCCATACAGGGATAAGGCACGAGCAGTACTTC
cdr3_aa: CASGHTGIRHEQYF

d_call: -
v_call: TRBV10-3
cdr3_length: 11
clone_size: -
j_call: TRBJ1-5
cdr3_nt: TGTGCCACCTCACCCGGCGGGCCCCAGCATTTT
cdr3_aa: CATSPGGPQHF

d_call: -
v_call: TRBV9
cdr3_length: 15
clone_size: -
j_call: TRBJ2-7
cdr3_nt: TGTGCCAGCAGCGTAGGGCCGGGTGTCCCCTACGAGCAGTACTTC
cdr3_aa: CASSVGPGVPYEQYF

d_call: TRBD1
v_call: TRBV27
cdr3_length: 15
clone_size: -
j_call: TRBJ1-2
cdr3_nt: TGTGCCAGCAGTTTCGGACAGGGGGCGCCTAGGGGCTACACCTTC
cdr3_aa: CASSFGQGAPRGYTF

d_call: -
v_call: TRBV7-6
cdr3_length: 16
clone_size: once
j_call: TRBJ2-3
cdr3_nt: TGTGCCAGCAGCTTAGTCGTGGGAGGAAGCAGGTATACGCAGTATTTT
cdr3_aa: CASSLVVGGSRYTQYF

d_call: TRBD1
v_call: TRBV9
cdr3_length: 15
clone_size: -
j_call: TRBJ1-6
cdr3_nt: TGTGCCAGCAGCGTAGGGGACAGAAACAATTCACCCCTCCACTTT
cdr3_aa: CASSVGDRNNSPLHF

d_call: -
v_call: TRBV2
cdr3_length: 14
clone_size: -
j_call: TRBJ2-7
cdr3_nt: TGTGCCAGCGACGGAGGGACCTTTTCCTACGAGCAGTACTTC
cdr3_aa: CASDGGTFSYEQYF

d_call: TRBD1
v_call: TRBV25-1
cdr3_length: 16
clone_size: -
j_call: TRBJ1-2
cdr3_nt: TGTGCCAGCAGCGGACCCGGGACAGGGCCCCACTATGGCTACACCTTC
cdr3_aa: CASSGPGTGPHYGYTF

d_call: -
v_call: TRBV6-5
cdr3_length: 12
clone_size: -
j_call: TRBJ2-1
cdr3_nt: TGTGCCAGCAGGAGACCGGGAGCTGAGCAGTTCTTC
cdr3_aa: CASRRPGAEQFF

d_call: TRBD2
v_call: TRBV5-6
cdr3_length: 17
clone_size: -
j_call: TRBJ2-3
cdr3_nt: TGTGCCAGCAGCTGGGGGCCTGGCGGGGGGTACACAGATACGCAGTATTTT
cdr3_aa: CASSWGPGGGYTDTQYF

d_call: -
v_call: TRBV19
cdr3_length: 14
clone_size: few
j_call: TRBJ2-7
cdr3_nt: TGTGCCAGTAGTACCAGCGGTACATCCTACGAGCAGTACTTC
cdr3_aa: CASSTSGTSYEQYF

d_call: -
v_call: TRBV5-1
cdr3_length: 14
clone_size: -
j_call: TRBJ2-5
cdr3_nt: TGCGCCAGCAGCCCTGGCTCGGGGTTGGAGACCCAGTACTTC
cdr3_aa: CASSPGSGLETQYF

d_call: -
v_call: TRBV7-2
cdr3_length: 16
clone_size: once
j_call: TRBJ1-2
cdr3_nt: TGTGCCAGCAGCTTAGGAGGGCAGGGGTGGGCCTATGGCTACACCTTC
cdr3_aa: CASSLGGQGWAYGYTF

d_call: -
v_call: TRBV20-1
cdr3_length: 11
clone_size: -
j_call: TRBJ2-7
cdr3_nt: TGCAGTGCCACTCGAGGCTACGAGCAGTACTTC
cdr3_aa: CSATRGYEQYF

d_call: -
v_call: TRBV7-2
cdr3_length: 12
clone_size: -
j_call: TRBJ2-7
cdr3_nt: TGTGCCAGCAGCCAGGGAACCTACGAGCAGTACTTC
cdr3_aa: CASSQGTYEQYF

d_call: TRBD1
v_call: TRBV7-9
cdr3_length: 15
clone_size: -
j_call: TRBJ2-7
cdr3_nt: TGTGCCAGCAGCGTGTACAGGGGGCGCGTCGACGAGCAGTACTTC
cdr3_aa: CASSVYRGRVDEQYF

d_call: -
v_call: TRBV25-1
cdr3_length: 12
clone_size: -
j_call: TRBJ2-7
cdr3_nt: TGTGCCAGCAGAGCCGACACCTACGAGCAGTACTTC
cdr3_aa: CASRADTYEQYF

d_call: -
v_call: TRBV7-9
cdr3_length: 13
clone_size: -
j_call: TRBJ2-7
cdr3_nt: TGTGCCAGCAGCCCCGGGTTCCTCTACGAGCAGTACTTC
cdr3_aa: CASSPGFLYEQYF

d_call: -
v_call: TRBV30
cdr3_length: 14
clone_size: -
j_call: TRBJ2-2
cdr3_nt: TGTGCCTGGAAGGCGGACTCCTACACCGGGGAGCTGTTTTTT
cdr3_aa: CAWKADSYTGELFF

d_call: TRBD1
v_call: TRBV4-3
cdr3_length: 17
clone_size: -
j_call: TRBJ2-1
cdr3_nt: TGCGCCAGCAGCCACCGACAGGGGGCGGACTCCTACAATGAGCAGTTCTTC
cdr3_aa: CASSHRQGADSYNEQFF

d_call: -
v_call: TRBV5-1
cdr3_length: 14
clone_size: few
j_call: TRBJ2-2
cdr3_nt: TGCGCCAGCAGCCTACCGACTGTGTCCGGGGAGCTGTTTTTT
cdr3_aa: CASSLPTVSGELFF

d_call: -
v_call: TRBV11-2
cdr3_length: 13
clone_size: -
j_call: TRBJ2-1
cdr3_nt: TGTGCCAGCAGCCCTGACAGAAACAATGAGCAGTTCTTC
cdr3_aa: CASSPDRNNEQFF

d_call: TRBD1
v_call: TRBV7-2
cdr3_length: 17
clone_size: -
j_call: TRBJ2-6
cdr3_nt: TGTGCCAGCAGCTTTGGGACAGGGTACTCTGGGGCCAACGTCCTGACTTTC
cdr3_aa: CASSFGTGYSGANVLTF

d_call: -
v_call: TRBV10-3
cdr3_length: 18
clone_size: -
j_call: TRBJ2-1
cdr3_nt: TGTGCCATCAGTGACCACTCGGGGGGCTACCAAGGCTACAATGAGCAGTTCTTC
cdr3_aa: CAISDHSGGYQGYNEQFF

d_call: TRBD2
v_call: TRBV7-2
cdr3_length: 16
clone_size: -
j_call: TRBJ2-2
cdr3_nt: TGTGCCAGCAGCTTAGTAGCGGGAGGGGGCCCCGGGGAGCTGTTTTTT
cdr3_aa: CASSLVAGGGPGELFF

d_call: -
v_call: TRBV29-1
cdr3_length: 12
clone_size: -
j_call: TRBJ2-3
cdr3_nt: TGCAGCGTTGAATGGTCTAGACATACGCAGTATTTT
cdr3_aa: CSVEWSRHTQYF

d_call: -
v_call: TRBV6-6
cdr3_length: 13
clone_size: -
j_call: TRBJ1-2
cdr3_nt: TGTGCCAGCAGCACACAGGTGAACTATGGCTACACCTTC
cdr3_aa: CASSTQVNYGYTF

d_call: TRBD2
v_call: TRBV11-2
cdr3_length: 17
clone_size: -
j_call: TRBJ2-7
cdr3_nt: TGTGCCAGCAGCTTAGGGGACGGACTAGCGGGAGCCTACGAGCAGTACTTC
cdr3_aa: CASSLGDGLAGAYEQYF

d_call: TRBD2
v_call: TRBV19
cdr3_length: 14
clone_size: -
j_call: TRBJ2-2
cdr3_nt: TGTGCCAGTAGTATTATCGCGGGAGGGGGGGAGCTGTTTTTT
cdr3_aa: CASSIIAGGGELFF

d_call: -
v_call: TRBV9
cdr3_length: 14
clone_size: -
j_call: TRBJ1-1
cdr3_nt: TGTGCCAGCAGCGCCGACAGAAGGGGCACTGAAGCTTTCTTT
cdr3_aa: CASSADRRGTEAFF

d_call: TRBD1
v_call: TRBV19
cdr3_length: 14
clone_size: -
j_call: TRBJ1-1
cdr3_nt: TGTGCCAGTAGGCTTGACAGGGCCAACACTGAAGCTTTCTTT
cdr3_aa: CASRLDRANTEAFF

d_call: -
v_call: TRBV6-1
cdr3_length: 13
clone_size: once
j_call: TRBJ1-5
cdr3_nt: TGTGCCACCACTGGACAGAGCAATCAGCCCCAGCATTTT
cdr3_aa: CATTGQSNQPQHF

d_call: TRBD2
v_call: TRBV27
cdr3_length: 14
clone_size: once
j_call: TRBJ2-7
cdr3_nt: TGTGCCAGCAGTTTCCTAGCGGGGGGGCCCGAGCAGTACTTC
cdr3_aa: CASSFLAGGPEQYF

d_call: TRBD1
v_call: TRBV7-8
cdr3_length: 16
clone_size: once
j_call: TRBJ1-1
cdr3_nt: TGTGCCAGCAGCTTGGGACAGGGAAGGGGGAACACTGAAGCTTTCTTT
cdr3_aa: CASSLGQGRGNTEAFF

d_call: TRBD2
v_call: TRBV9
cdr3_length: 14
clone_size: -
j_call: TRBJ2-5
cdr3_nt: TGTGCCAGCAGCGTCGAGCCGGGGGGAGAGACCCAGTACTTC
cdr3_aa: CASSVEPGGETQYF